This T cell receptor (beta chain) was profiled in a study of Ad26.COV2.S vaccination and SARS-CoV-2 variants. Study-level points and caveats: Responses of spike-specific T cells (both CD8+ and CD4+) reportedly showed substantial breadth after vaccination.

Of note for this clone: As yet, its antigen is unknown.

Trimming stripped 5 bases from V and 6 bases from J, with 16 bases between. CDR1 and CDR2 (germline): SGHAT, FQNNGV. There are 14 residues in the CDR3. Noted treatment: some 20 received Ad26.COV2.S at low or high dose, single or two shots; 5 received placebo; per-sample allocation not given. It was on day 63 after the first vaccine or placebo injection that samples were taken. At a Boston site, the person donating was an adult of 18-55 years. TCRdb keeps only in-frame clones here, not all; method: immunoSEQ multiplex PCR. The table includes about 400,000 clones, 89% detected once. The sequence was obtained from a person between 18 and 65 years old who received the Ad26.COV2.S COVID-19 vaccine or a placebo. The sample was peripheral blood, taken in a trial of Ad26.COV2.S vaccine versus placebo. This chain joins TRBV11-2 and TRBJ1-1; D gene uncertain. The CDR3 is CASSPSVVVPEAFF. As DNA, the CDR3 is TGTGCCAGCAGCCCGTCGGTGGTGGTACCTGAAGCTTTCTTT.